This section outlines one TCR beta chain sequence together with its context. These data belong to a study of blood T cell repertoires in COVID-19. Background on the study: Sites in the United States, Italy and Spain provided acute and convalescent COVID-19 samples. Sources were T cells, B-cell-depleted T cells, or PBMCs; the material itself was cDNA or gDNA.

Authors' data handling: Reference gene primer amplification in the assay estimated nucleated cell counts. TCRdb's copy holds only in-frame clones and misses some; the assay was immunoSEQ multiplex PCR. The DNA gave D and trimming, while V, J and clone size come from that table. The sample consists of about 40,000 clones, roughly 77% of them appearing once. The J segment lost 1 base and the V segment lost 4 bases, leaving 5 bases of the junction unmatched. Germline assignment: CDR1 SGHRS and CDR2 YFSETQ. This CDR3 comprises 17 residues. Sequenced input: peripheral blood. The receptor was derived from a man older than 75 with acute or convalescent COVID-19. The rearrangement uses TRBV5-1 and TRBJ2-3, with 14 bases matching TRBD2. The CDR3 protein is CASSGGLAGEGTDTQYF. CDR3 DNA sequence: TGCGCCAGCAGCGGGGGACTAGCGGGGGAAGGCACAGATACGCAGTATTTT.